These 6 T cell receptor beta chains share one sample of origin, sequenced in a study of blood T cell repertoires in COVID-19. The protocol was immunoSEQ multiplex PCR, while the TCRdb copy is restricted to in-frame clones and leaves out a portion. The table includes 200,000 to 300,000 clones, around 89% detected once. Material for sequencing was PBMCs or T cells enriched from blood (not recorded which). Receptor source: a woman in her 30s who had recovered from COVID-19.

V is TRBV28 and J is TRBJ1-4; 7 positions match TRBD1. CDR1 is MDHEN and CDR2 is SYDVKM in the germline V gene. CDR3 length equals 14 residues. V was clipped by 5 bases and J by 6 bases; unmatched bases: 6. CDR3 region: CASSIGGPDEKLFF. The CDR3 DNA is TGTGCCAGCAGTATAGGGGGCCCAGATGAAAAACTGTTTTTT.

The V gene is TRBV7-3, the J gene TRBJ1-1; weak D call: TRBD1 (6 bases). V was pared by 2 bases and J by 1 base, with 14 bases between. Germline CDR1 reads SGHTA; CDR2 reads FQGTGA. The CDR3 has 16 amino acids. CDR3 DNA sequence: TGTGCCAGCAGCTTATCAGGTAGGGGGTGGAACACTGAAGCTTTCTTT. It specifies CASSLSGRGWNTEAFF.

V gene TRBV6-6 combines with J gene TRBJ1-2; D unclear. Germline values: CDR1 MNHNY, CDR2 SVGAGI (reference sequence). The CDR3 covers 15 residues. V gave up 0 bases and J gave up 4 bases, with 12 bases separating them. CDR3 nucleotide sequence: TGTGCCAGCAGTTACTCTTCGACGGGAAGCTATGGCTACACCTTC. Translation: CASSYSSTGSYGYTF.

This clone was counted a few times. The genes are TRBV9 and TRBJ1-1; D is unresolved. The CDR3 loop spans 14 amino acids. Trimming took off 0 bases at V and 4 bases at J, with 10 bases between the two ends. Germline loops: CDR1 SGDLS, CDR2 YYNGEE. The CDR3 bases are TGTGCCAGCAGCGTAGACGTGGGAGGCACTGAAGCTTTCTTT. Protein sequence: CASSVDVGGTEAFF.

V is TRBV7-9 and J is TRBJ1-5, with TRBD1 matching over 8 bases. Germline V lookup: CDR1 SEHNR, CDR2 FQNEAQ (reference sequence). The CDR3 has 16 residues. V trimming: 5 bases; J trimming: 7 bases; junction bases outside the gene matches: 13. CDR3 in amino acids: CASSAGQGDLGQPQHF. The CDR3 DNA reads TGTGCCAGCAGCGCCGGACAGGGCGACCTTGGGCAGCCCCAGCATTTT.

The V call is TRBV7-2, the J call TRBJ2-1, with D possibly matching TRBD2 (6 bases). Germline CDR1 and CDR2: SGHTA and FQGNSA. The CDR3 extends over 15 amino acids. Trimming left V 5 bases short and J 0 bases short, with 11 bases between. CDR3 amino acids: CASSRDSSSYNEQFF. The DNA of the CDR3 is TGTGCCAGCAGCCGGGACTCCTCCTCCTACAATGAGCAGTTCTTC. The entire variable domain, with the rest obtained from reference TRBV7-2 and TRBJ2-1, is as follows: GAGVSQSPSNKVTEKGKDVELRCDPISGHTALYWYRQSLGQGLEFLIYFQGNSAPDKSGLPSDRFSAERTGGSVSTLTIQRTQQEDSAVYLCASSRDSSSYNEQFFGPGTRLTVL.